One and the same sample provided the 25 T cell receptor beta chains below, sequenced in a study of cytomegalovirus exposure and HLA in healthy donors. In the PCR, 60 Vbeta and 13 Jbeta primers were used. Method: immunoSEQ multiplex PCR; TCRdb's copy keeps in-frame clones and lacks some. This sample has about 180,000 clones, with roughly 84% found just once. The sequencing sample was made of PBMCs. These receptors all stem from a man aged 25 to 40 in good health and CMV-seronegative.

The gene calls are TRBV11-1 and TRBJ2-3; 8 bases are shared with TRBD2. The CDR3 contains 16 residues. The ends lost 5 bases at V and 2 bases at J; junction bases unmatched: 9. Germline V CDR1 and CDR2: SGHAT, FQDESV (reference sequence). The CDR3 DNA sequence: TGTGCCAGCAGCCCTCTCCGGGGGGGGGACACAGATACGCAGTATTTT. This gives the protein CASSPLRGGDTDTQYF.

The chain is built from TRBV5-6 and TRBJ2-5; the D gene is possibly TRBD1 (6 bases). CDR3 length: 16 amino acids. From germline, CDR1 is SGHDT and CDR2 YYEEEE. Trimming took off 4 bases at V and 5 bases at J, with 21 bases between the two ends. CDR3 region: CASSRIQGSMGETQYF. For the CDR3, the DNA is TGTGCCAGCAGCCGAATCCAGGGGTCCATGGGTGAGACCCAGTACTTC. The entire variable domain, with the rest obtained from reference TRBV5-6 and TRBJ2-5, is as follows: DAGVTQSPTHLIKTRGQQVTLRCSPKSGHDTVSWYQQALGQGPQFIFQYYEEEERQRGNFPDRFSGHQFPNYSSELNVNALLLGDSALYLCASSRIQGSMGETQYFGPGTRLLVL.

The chain employs TRBV30 and TRBJ2-1; tentative D call: TRBD1 (5 bases). The CDR3 runs 12 residues. CDR1 is GTSNPN and CDR2 is SVGIG in the germline V gene (reference sequence). The V gene lost 4 bases and the J gene lost 3 bases, with 7 bases spanning the gap. CDR3 loop: CAWKDNYNEQFF. As DNA, the CDR3 is TGTGCCTGGAAGGACAACTACAATGAGCAGTTCTTC.

This clone was counted a single time. The J gene is TRBJ2-1, the V gene TRBV10-1; no reliable D call. The CDR3 consists of 12 residues. With 3 bases removed from V and 7 bases from J, the gap between germline ends came to 7 bases. Germline CDR1 WNHNN, CDR2 SYGVQD (reference sequence). CDR3 coding DNA: TGCGCCAGCAGTGAAGGAGTTAATGAGCAGTTCTTC. Its protein product is CASSEGVNEQFF.

The chain joins TRBV19 to TRBJ1-1; D perhaps matches TRBD1 (5 bases). Trimming removed 7 bases at V and 1 base at J, with 13 bases between. The germline V gene has CDR1 LNHDA and CDR2 SQIVND (reference sequence). The CDR3 spans 14 residues. The CDR3 here is CASKSGPANTEAFF. In DNA, the CDR3 is TGTGCCAGTAAATCAGGGCCCGCGAACACTGAAGCTTTCTTT.

This chain connects TRBV2 to TRBJ1-1; 8 bases are a match to TRBD1. V shed 5 bases and J 1 base; nucleotides not matched to a gene: 3. CDR1 is SNHLY and CDR2 is FYNNEI in the germline V gene. This CDR3 comprises 14 residues. For the CDR3, the DNA is TGTGCCAGCAGTATACAGGGGGAGAACACTGAAGCTTTCTTT. Its protein product is CASSIQGENTEAFF.

The V call is TRBV5-1, the J call TRBJ2-7, with a tentative D call TRBD2 (5 bases). Germline V CDR1 and CDR2: SGHRS, YFSETQ. There are 12 residues in the CDR3. Trimming pared 1 base from V and 6 bases from J, leaving 8 bases between. CDR3: CASSLTEGEQYF. For the CDR3, the DNA is TGCGCCAGCAGCTTGACAGAGGGCGAGCAGTACTTC.

This chain connects TRBV7-9 to TRBJ2-7; 7 bases fit TRBD1. Trimming took 5 bases from V and 2 from J; bases not matched to a gene: 12. The CDR3 totals 16 residues. The germline gives CDR1 SEHNR, CDR2 FQNEAQ (reference sequence). The CDR3 nucleotides read TGTGCCAGCAGCCCCCCCAGGGGACAGAGCCCCTACGAGCAGTACTTC. Protein sequence: CASSPPRGQSPYEQYF.

The chain recombines TRBV9 with TRBJ2-7; TRBD2 agrees at 9 bases. The CDR3 is 15 residues long. Germline CDR1 and CDR2: SGDLS and YYNGEE. J lost 4 bases, V lost 0 bases, and 5 bases had no gene match. The CDR3, as DNA: TGTGCCAGCAGCGTAGCCGGGACTAGCACTTACGAGCAGTACTTC. It yields the protein CASSVAGTSTYEQYF.

This chain uses TRBV5-1 with TRBJ1-1; weak D call: TRBD1 (5 bases). This CDR3 has 13 amino acids. Germline assignment: CDR1 SGHRS and CDR2 YFSETQ. V was clipped by 5 bases and J by 5 bases, with 13 bases between them. In nucleotides, the CDR3 is TGCGCCAGCAGGTGGGGGGAGGGGACTGAAGCTTTCTTT. Its protein product is CASRWGEGTEAFF.

The gene calls are TRBV7-9 and TRBJ2-3, with D possibly being TRBD1 (6 bases). Per the germline V gene, CDR1 is SEHNR and CDR2 is FQNEAQ (reference sequence). The CDR3 spans 15 residues. Between the trimmed V and J ends, which lost 1 base and 4 bases, there was a span of 12 bases. CDR3 sequence (DNA): TGTGCCAGCAGCTTAGACAGGGCATCCGCAGATACGCAGTATTTT. Translated, it gives CASSLDRASADTQYF. The whole variable domain, filled in from reference TRBV7-9 and TRBJ2-3, reads DTGVSQNPRHKITKRGQNVTFRCDPISEHNRLYWYRQTLGQGPEFLTYFQNEAQLEKSRLLSDRFSAERPKGSFSTLEIQRTEQGDSAMYLCASSLDRASADTQYFGPGTRLTVL.

The J gene is TRBJ2-3, the V gene TRBV9, with 8 bases aligning to TRBD2. The CDR3 sequence is 15 residues long. Trimming took 3 bases from V and 6 from J; bases not matched to a gene: 9. Germline loops: CDR1 SGDLS, CDR2 YYNGEE. The CDR3 loop is CASSALAGMGDTQYF. DNA for the CDR3: TGTGCCAGCAGCGCCTTAGCGGGAATGGGGGATACGCAGTATTTT.

This chain links TRBV27 with TRBJ1-5; TRBD1 matches 7 bases. Trimming removed 4 bases from V and 3 bases from J; junction bases left unmatched: 9. In germline, CDR1 is MNHEY, CDR2 SMNVEV (reference sequence). CDR3 length: 16 amino acids. DNA of the CDR3: TGTGCCAGCAGTTCCCGCCGGGACAGTTACAATCAGCCCCAGCATTTT. Its protein product is CASSSRRDSYNQPQHF.

The rearrangement links TRBV18 to TRBJ1-1; D might be TRBD1 (5 bases). Germline V CDR1 and CDR2: KGHSH, LQKENI. The length of the CDR3 is 13 residues. V lost 3 bases, J lost 3 bases, and 8 bases lay in between. The CDR3 loop is CASSPQGHTEAFF. The CDR3 DNA follows: TGTGCCAGCTCACCCCAGGGCCACACTGAAGCTTTCTTT.

V usage is TRBV4-2 and J usage is TRBJ1-5; a weak D match, TRBD1 (5 bases). Germline loops: CDR1 LGHNA, CDR2 YNFKEQ. This CDR3 is 17 amino acids long. The germline V and J ends were trimmed by 1 base and 8 bases, with 21 bases remaining between them. Here the CDR3 reads CASSQVKGAGAQEPQHF. The CDR3 nucleotides read TGTGCCAGCAGCCAAGTCAAAGGCGCTGGGGCCCAGGAGCCCCAGCATTTT.

This clone has more than one count but fewer than ten. V and J are TRBV30 and TRBJ2-1; 13 bases are a match to TRBD2. The CDR3 spans 12 residues. The germline CDR1 and CDR2 sequences are GTSNPN and SVGIG (reference sequence). V gave up 8 bases and J gave up 6 bases; unmatched junction bases: 1. In nucleotides, the CDR3 is TGTGCCGGGACTAGCGGGATCAATGAGCAGTTCTTC. As protein: CAGTSGINEQFF. The variable domain in full, completed from reference TRBV30 and TRBJ2-1, reads SQTIHQWPATLVQPVGSPLSLECTVEGTSNPNLYWYRQAAGRGLQLLFYSVGIGQISSEVPQNLSASRPQDRQFILSSKKLLLSDSGFYLCAGTSGINEQFFGPGTRLTVL.

The rearrangement uses TRBV5-6 and TRBJ1-3; 8 bases fit TRBD1. The CDR3 sequence is 18 residues long. Per germline, CDR1 SGHDT and CDR2 YYEEEE. Trimming cost V 0 bases and J 0 bases; bases outside gene matches: 8. In DNA, the CDR3 is TGTGCCAGCAGCTTGGTTAGGACAGGGCTGCCCTCTGGAAACACCATATATTTT. This encodes CASSLVRTGLPSGNTIYF.

The CDR3 DNA is TGTGCCAGCAGTTACTCTCCGGGACAGGATGGCTACACCTTC. Protein: CASSYSPGQDGYTF. The rearrangement links TRBV6-5 to TRBJ1-2; 8 bases are a match to TRBD1. The CDR3 is made up of 14 amino acids. Looked up from germline, CDR1 is MNHEY and CDR2 is SVGAGI. V shed 0 bases, J shed 6 bases, and the junction held 3 bases outside the gene matches.

The chain recombines TRBV5-1 with TRBJ2-2, with TRBD2 identical over 10 bases. Germline trimming cut 4 bases from V and 7 bases from J; bases unmatched to any gene: 13. Germline V gene lookup returns CDR1 SGHRS and CDR2 YFSETQ. The CDR3 runs 17 residues. The CDR3 DNA is TGCGCCAGCAGCCCTCCAGGAAGCGGGAGGGCGGGCGGGGAGCTGTTTTTT. Amino acids: CASSPPGSGRAGGELFF.

This rearrangement joins TRBV6-1 to TRBJ2-1; a weak D match, TRBD2 (5 bases). The CDR3 spans 15 residues. With 6 bases removed from V and 0 bases from J, the gap between germline ends came to 12 bases. The V gene's germline CDR1 is MNHNS and CDR2 SASEGT. CDR3 residues: CASRGTLASYNEQFF. The CDR3 DNA reads as TGTGCCAGCAGGGGAACCCTAGCCTCCTACAATGAGCAGTTCTTC.

This clone was picked up one time. The V and J genes are TRBV10-2 and TRBJ2-7; possible D gene TRBD2, 6 bases. The CDR3 is made up of 15 amino acids. Trimming stripped 0 bases from V and 2 bases from J, with 11 bases between. The V gene's germline CDR1 is WSHSY and CDR2 SAAADI. CDR3 sequence: CASSESAGPAYEQYF. The DNA for the CDR3 is TGCGCCAGCAGTGAGTCGGCGGGACCAGCCTACGAGCAGTACTTC.

This clone appeared a single time. The V and J genes are TRBV5-4 and TRBJ2-7; TRBD1 matches 8 bases. Trimming removed 5 bases from V and 3 bases from J; junction bases left unmatched: 4. The CDR3 sequence is 13 residues long. Per germline, CDR1 SGHNT and CDR2 YYREEE (reference sequence). For the CDR3, the DNA is TGTGCCAGCAGTTCGGGACAGGACTACGAGCAGTACTTC. Its protein is CASSSGQDYEQYF.

The rearrangement links TRBV7-9 to TRBJ2-7; 9 bases are shared with TRBD2. Germline V gives CDR1 SEHNR, CDR2 FQNEAQ (reference sequence). V shed 2 bases and J 3 bases; nucleotides not matched to a gene: 14. This CDR3 has 18 amino acids. The CDR3 DNA follows: TGTGCCAGCAGCTTATTCGTGGGTGGGGCGGGAGGGAACTACGAGCAGTACTTC. As protein: CASSLFVGGAGGNYEQYF.

The rearrangement uses TRBV7-2 and TRBJ2-3; TRBD2 matches 7 bases. The V gene's germline CDR1 is SGHTA and CDR2 FQGNSA. The J segment lost 3 bases and the V segment lost 9 bases, leaving 6 bases of the junction unmatched. This CDR3 is built from 13 residues. CDR3 loop: CASGGGRTDTQYF. Here the CDR3 DNA reads TGTGCCAGTGGGGGGGGTAGAACAGATACGCAGTATTTT.

The chain carries TRBV5-6 and TRBJ2-1, with 12 bases fitting TRBD2. With 3 bases clipped from V and 5 bases from J, the junction kept 6 bases outside the gene matches. The CDR3 is 16 residues long. Germline V gives CDR1 SGHDT, CDR2 YYEEEE. The CDR3, as DNA: TGTGCCAGCAGCTCGCTAGCGGGAGGGATCAACAATGAGCAGTTCTTC. Its protein is CASSSLAGGINNEQFF.